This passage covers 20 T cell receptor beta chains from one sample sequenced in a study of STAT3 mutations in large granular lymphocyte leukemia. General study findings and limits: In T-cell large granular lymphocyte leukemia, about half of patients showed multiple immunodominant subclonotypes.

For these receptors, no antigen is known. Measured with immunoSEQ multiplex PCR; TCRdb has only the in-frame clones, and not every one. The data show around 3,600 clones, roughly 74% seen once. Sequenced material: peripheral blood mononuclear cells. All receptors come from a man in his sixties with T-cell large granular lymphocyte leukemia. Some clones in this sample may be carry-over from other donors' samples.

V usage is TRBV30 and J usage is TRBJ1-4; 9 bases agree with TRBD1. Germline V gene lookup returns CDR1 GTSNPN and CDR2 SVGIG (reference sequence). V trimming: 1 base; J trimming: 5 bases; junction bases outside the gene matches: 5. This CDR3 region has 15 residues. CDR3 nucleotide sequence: TGTGCCTGGAGTGCGGGACAGGGCGGGAATGAAAAACTGTTTTTT. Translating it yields CAWSAGQGGNEKLFF.

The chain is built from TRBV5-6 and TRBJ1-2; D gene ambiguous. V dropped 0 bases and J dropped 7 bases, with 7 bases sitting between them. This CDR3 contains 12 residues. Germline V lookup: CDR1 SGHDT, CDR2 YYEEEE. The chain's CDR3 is CASSLGGPGYTF. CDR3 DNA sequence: TGTGCCAGCAGCTTGGGGGGTCCTGGCTACACCTTC.

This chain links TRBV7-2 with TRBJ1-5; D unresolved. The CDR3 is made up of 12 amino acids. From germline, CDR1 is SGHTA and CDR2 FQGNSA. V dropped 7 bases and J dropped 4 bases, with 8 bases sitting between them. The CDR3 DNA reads TGTGCCAGCACCCTTCGTAATCAGCCCCAGCATTTT. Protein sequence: CASTLRNQPQHF.

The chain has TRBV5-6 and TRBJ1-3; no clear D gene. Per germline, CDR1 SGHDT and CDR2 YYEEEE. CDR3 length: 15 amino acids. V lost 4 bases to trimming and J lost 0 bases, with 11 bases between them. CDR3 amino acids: CASSGDGSSGNTIYF. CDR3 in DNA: TGTGCCAGCAGCGGAGACGGAAGCTCTGGAAACACCATATATTTT.

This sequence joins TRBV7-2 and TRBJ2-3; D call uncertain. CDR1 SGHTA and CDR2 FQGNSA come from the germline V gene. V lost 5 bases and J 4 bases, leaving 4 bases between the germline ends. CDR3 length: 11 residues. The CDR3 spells CASSGADTQYF. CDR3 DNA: TGTGCCAGCAGCGGTGCAGATACGCAGTATTTT.

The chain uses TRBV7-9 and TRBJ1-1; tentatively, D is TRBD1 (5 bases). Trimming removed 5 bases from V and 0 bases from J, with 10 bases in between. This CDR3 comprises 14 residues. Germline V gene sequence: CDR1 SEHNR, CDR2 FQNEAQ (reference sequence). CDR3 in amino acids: CASSRGDLNTEAFF. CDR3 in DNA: TGTGCCAGCAGCCGGGGGGACCTGAACACTGAAGCTTTCTTT.

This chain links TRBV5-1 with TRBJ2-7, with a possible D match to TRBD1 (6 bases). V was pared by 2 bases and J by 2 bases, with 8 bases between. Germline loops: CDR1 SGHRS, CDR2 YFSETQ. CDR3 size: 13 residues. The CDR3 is CASSFQGTYEQYF. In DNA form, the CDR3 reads TGCGCCAGCAGCTTCCAGGGGACCTACGAGCAGTACTTC.

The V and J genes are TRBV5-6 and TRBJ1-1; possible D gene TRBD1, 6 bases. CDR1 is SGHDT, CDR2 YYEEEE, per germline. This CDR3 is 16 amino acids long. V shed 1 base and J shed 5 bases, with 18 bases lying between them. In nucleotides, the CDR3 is TGTGCCAGCAGCTTGCGGGGGCACGGGTTTAGAACTGAAGCTTTCTTT. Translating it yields CASSLRGHGFRTEAFF.

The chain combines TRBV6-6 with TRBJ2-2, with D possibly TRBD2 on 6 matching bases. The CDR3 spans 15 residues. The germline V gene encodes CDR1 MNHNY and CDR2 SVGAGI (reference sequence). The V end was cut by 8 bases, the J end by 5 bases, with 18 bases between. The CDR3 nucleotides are TGTGCCAGCGCATTAAACCGCGGAGGGACCGGGGAGCTGTTTTTT. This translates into CASALNRGGTGELFF.

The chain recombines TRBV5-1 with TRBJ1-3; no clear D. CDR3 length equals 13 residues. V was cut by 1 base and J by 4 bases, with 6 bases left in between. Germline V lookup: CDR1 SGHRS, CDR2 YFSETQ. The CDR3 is CASSLSEGNTIYF. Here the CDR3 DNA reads TGCGCCAGCAGCTTGAGTGAGGGAAACACCATATATTTT.

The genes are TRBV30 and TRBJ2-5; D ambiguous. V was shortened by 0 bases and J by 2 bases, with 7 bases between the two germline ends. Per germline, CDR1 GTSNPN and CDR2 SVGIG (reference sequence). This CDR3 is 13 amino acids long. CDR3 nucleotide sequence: TGTGCCTGGAGTGTCAACGGACAAGAGACCCAGTACTTC. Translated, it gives CAWSVNGQETQYF.

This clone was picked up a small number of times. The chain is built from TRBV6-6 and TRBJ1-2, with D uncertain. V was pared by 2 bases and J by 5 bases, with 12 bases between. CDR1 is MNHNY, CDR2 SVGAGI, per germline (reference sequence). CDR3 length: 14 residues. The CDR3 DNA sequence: TGTGCCAGCAGTTACACGGAAGGGAGTTATGGCTACACCTTC. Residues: CASSYTEGSYGYTF.

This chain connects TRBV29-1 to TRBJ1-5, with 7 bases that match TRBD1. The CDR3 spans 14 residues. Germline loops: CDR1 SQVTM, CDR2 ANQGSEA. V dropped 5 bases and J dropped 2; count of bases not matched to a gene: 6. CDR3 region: CSVQGGYGNQPQHF. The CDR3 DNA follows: TGCAGCGTTCAGGGGGGCTATGGCAATCAGCCCCAGCATTTT.

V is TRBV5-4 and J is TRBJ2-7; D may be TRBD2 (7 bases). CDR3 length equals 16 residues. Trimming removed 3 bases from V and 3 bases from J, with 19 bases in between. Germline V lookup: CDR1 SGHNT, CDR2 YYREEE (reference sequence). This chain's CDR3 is CASSSLGGGRNYEQYF. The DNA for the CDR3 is TGTGCCAGCAGCTCACTGGGCGGGGGCAGAAACTACGAGCAGTACTTC. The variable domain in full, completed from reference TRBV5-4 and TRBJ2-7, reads ETGVTQSPTHLIKTRGQQVTLRCSSQSGHNTVSWYQQALGQGPQFIFQYYREEENGRGNFPPRFSGLQFPNYSSELNVNALELDDSALYLCASSSLGGGRNYEQYFGPGTRLTVT.

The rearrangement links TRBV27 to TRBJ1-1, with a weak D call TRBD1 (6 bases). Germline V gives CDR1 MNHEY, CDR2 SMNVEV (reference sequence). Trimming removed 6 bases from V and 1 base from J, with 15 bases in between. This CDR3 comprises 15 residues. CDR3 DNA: TGTGCCAGCAGGATCCAGGGGCTTTCGAACACTGAAGCTTTCTTT. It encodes CASRIQGLSNTEAFF.

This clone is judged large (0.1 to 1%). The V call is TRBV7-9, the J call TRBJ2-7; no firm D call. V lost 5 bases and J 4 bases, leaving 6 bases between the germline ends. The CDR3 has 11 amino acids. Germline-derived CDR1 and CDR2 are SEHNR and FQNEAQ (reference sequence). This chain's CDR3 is CASSPMYEQYF. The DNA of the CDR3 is TGTGCCAGCAGCCCAATGTACGAGCAGTACTTC. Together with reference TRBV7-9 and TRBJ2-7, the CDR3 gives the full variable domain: DTGVSQNPRHKITKRGQNVTFRCDPISEHNRLYWYRQTLGQGPEFLTYFQNEAQLEKSRLLSDRFSAERPKGSFSTLEIQRTEQGDSAMYLCASSPMYEQYFGPGTRLTVT.

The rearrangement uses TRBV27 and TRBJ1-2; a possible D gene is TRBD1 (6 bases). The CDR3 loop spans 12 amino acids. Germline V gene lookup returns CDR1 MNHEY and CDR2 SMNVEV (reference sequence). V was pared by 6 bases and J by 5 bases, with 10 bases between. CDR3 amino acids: CASREQGYGYTF. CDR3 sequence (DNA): TGTGCCAGCAGAGAACAGGGTTATGGCTACACCTTC.

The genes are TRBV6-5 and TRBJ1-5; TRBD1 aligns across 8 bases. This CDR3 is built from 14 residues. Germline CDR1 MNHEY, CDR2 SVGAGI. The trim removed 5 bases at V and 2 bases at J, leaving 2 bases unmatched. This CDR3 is CASSPGGRNQPQHF. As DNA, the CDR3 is TGTGCCAGCAGTCCAGGGGGCCGCAATCAGCCCCAGCATTTT.

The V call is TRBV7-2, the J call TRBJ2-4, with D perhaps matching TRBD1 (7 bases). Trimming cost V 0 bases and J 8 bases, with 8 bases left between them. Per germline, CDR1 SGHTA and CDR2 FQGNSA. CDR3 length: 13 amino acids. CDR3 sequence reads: CASSLARGDIQYF. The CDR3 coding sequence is TGTGCCAGCAGCTTAGCCAGGGGGGACATTCAGTACTTC.

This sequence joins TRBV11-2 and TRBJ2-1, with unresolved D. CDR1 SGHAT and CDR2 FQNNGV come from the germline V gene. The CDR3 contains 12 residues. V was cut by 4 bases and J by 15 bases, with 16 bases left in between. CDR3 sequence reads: CASSSDPMTGFF. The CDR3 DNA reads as TGTGCCAGCAGCTCCGACCCCATGACTGGGTTCTTC.